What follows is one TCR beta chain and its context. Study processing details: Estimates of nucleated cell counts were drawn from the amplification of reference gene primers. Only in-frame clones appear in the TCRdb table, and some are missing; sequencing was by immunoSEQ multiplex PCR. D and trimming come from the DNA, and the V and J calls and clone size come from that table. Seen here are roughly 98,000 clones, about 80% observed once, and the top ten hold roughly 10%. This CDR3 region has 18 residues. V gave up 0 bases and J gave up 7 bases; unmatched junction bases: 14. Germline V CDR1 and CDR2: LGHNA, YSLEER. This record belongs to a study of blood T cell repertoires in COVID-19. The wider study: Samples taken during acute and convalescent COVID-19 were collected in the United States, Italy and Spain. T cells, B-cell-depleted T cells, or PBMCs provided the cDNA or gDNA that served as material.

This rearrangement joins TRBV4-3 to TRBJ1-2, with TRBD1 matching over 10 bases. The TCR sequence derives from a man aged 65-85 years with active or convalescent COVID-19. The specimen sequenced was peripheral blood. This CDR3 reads CASSQDLQSGTGVFGYTF. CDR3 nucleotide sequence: TGCGCCAGCAGCCAAGATCTTCAGTCCGGGACAGGGGTTTTTGGCTACACCTTC.